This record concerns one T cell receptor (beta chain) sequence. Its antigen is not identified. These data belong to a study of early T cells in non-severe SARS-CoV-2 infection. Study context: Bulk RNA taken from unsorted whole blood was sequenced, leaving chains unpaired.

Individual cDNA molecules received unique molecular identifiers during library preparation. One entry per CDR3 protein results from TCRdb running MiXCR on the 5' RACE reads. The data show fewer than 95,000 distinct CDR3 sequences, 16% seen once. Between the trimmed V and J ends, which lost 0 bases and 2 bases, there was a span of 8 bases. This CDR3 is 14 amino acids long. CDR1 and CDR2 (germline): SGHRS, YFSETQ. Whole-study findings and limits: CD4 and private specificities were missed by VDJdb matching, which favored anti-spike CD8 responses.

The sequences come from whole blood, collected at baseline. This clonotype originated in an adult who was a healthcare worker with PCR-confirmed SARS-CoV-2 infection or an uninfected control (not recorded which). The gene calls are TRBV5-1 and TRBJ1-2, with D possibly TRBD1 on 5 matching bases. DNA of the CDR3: TGCGCCAGCAGCTTGGAGGGGCAGAACTATGGCTACACCTTC. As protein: CASSLEGQNYGYTF.